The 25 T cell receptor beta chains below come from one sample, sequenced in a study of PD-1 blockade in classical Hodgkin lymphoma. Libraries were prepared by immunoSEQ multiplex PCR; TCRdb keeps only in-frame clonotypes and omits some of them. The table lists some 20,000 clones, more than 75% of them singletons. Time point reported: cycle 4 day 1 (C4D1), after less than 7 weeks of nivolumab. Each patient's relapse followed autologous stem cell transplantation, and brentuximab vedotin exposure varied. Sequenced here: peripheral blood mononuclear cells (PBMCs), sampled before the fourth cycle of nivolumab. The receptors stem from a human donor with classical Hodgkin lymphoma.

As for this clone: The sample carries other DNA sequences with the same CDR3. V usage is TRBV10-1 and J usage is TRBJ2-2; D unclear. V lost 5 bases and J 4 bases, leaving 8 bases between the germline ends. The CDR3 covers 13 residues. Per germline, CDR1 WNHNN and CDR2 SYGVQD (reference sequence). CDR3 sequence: CASSPPGTGELFF. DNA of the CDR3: TGCGCCAGCAGTCCGCCCGGCACCGGGGAGCTGTTTTTT.

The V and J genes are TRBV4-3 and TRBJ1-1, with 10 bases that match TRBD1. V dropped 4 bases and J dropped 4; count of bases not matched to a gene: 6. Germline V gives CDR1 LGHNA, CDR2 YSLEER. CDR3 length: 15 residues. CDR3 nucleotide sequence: TGCGCCAGCAGCCCCCGGGACAGGGGAGGCACTGAAGCTTTCTTT. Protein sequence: CASSPRDRGGTEAFF.

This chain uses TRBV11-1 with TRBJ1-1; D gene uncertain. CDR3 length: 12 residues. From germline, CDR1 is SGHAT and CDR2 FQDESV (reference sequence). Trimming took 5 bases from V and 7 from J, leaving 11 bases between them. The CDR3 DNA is TGTGCCAGCAGCCATACAAGCTTTGAAGCTTTCTTT. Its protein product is CASSHTSFEAFF.

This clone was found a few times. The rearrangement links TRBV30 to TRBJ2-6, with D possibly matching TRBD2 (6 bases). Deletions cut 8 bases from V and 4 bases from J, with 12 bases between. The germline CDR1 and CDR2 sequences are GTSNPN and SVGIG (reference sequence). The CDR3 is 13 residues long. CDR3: CAGGVGGANVLTF. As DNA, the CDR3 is TGTGCCGGAGGGGTTGGGGGGGCCAACGTCCTGACTTTC.

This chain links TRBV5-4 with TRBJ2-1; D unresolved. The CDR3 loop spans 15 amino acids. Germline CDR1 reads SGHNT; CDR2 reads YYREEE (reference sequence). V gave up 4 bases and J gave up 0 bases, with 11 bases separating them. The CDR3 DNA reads TGTGCCAGCAGCCTTAGGGTTAGCTCCTACAATGAGCAGTTCTTC. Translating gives CASSLRVSSYNEQFF.

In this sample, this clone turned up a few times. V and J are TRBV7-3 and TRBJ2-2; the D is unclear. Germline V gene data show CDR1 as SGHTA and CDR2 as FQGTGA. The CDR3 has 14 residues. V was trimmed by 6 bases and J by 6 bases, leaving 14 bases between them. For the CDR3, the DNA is TGTGCCAGCAGGCAAGAGGCGAGTTCCGGGGAGCTGTTTTTT. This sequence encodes CASRQEASSGELFF.

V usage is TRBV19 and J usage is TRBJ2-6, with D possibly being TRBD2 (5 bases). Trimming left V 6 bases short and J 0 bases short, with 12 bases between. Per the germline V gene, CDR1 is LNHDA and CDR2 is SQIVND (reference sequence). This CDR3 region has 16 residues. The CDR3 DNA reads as TGTGCCAGTAGCTTCTTGGGAGACTCTGGGGCCAACGTCCTGACTTTC. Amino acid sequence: CASSFLGDSGANVLTF.

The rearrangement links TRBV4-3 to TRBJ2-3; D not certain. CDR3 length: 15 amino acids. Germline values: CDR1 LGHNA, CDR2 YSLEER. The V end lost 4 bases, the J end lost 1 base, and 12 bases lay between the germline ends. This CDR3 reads CASSPDSARTDTQYF. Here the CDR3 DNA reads TGCGCCAGCAGCCCTGACTCAGCTCGCACAGATACGCAGTATTTT.

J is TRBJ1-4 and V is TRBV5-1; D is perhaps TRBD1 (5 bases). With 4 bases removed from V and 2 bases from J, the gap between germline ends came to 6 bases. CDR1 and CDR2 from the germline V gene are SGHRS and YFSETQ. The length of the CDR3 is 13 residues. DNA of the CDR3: TGCGCCAGCAGCCAGGGTACTAATGAAAAACTGTTTTTT. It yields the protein CASSQGTNEKLFF.

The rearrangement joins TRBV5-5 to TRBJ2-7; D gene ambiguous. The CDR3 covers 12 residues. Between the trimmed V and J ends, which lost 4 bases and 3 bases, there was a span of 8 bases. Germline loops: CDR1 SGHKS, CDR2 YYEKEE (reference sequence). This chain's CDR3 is CASSLHHYEQYF. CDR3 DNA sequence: TGTGCCAGCAGCCTACATCACTACGAGCAGTACTTC.

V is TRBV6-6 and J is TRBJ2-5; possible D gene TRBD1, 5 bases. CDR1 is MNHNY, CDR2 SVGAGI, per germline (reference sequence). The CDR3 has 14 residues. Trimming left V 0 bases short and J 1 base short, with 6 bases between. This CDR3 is CASSYSGLQETQYF. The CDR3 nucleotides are TGTGCCAGCAGTTACTCGGGGCTCCAAGAGACCCAGTACTTC.

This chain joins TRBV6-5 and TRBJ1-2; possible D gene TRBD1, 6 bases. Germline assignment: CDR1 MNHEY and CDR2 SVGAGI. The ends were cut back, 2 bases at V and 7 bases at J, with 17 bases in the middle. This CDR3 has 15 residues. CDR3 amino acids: CASSYHTRGAGGYTF. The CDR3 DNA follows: TGTGCCAGCAGTTACCATACCCGGGGGGCGGGTGGCTACACCTTC.

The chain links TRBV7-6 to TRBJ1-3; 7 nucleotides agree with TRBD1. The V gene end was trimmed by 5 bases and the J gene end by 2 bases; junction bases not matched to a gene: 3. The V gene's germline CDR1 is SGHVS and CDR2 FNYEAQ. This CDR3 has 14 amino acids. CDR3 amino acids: CASSRGGPGNTIYF. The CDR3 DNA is TGTGCCAGCAGCCGAGGGGGCCCTGGAAACACCATATATTTT.

CDR3 amino acids: CASSVEGMGEQYF. The CDR3 nucleotides read TGTGCCAGCAGCGTGGAAGGGATGGGTGAGCAGTACTTC. The chain employs TRBV9 and TRBJ2-7; no clear D gene. The germline gives CDR1 SGDLS, CDR2 YYNGEE. V was trimmed by 2 bases and J by 7 bases, leaving 13 bases between them. The CDR3 is 13 amino acids.

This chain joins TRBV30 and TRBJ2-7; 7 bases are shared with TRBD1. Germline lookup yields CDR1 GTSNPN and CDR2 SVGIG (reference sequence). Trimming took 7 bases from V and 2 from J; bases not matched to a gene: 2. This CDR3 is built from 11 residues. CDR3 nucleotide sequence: TGTGCCTCCCAGGGGGCCTACGAGCAGTACTTC. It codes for CASQGAYEQYF.

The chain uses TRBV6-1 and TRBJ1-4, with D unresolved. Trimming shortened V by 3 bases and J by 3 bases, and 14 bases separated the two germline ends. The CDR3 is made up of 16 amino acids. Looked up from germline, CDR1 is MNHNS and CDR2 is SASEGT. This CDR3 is CASSDPGPISNEKLFF. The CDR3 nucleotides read TGTGCCAGCAGTGACCCAGGACCTATCTCTAATGAAAAACTGTTTTTT.

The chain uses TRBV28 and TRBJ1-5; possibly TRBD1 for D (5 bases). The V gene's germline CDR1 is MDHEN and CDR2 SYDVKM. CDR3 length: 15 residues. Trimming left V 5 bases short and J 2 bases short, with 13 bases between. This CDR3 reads CASSPYRSGNQPQHF. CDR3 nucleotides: TGTGCCAGCAGTCCCTACAGGTCTGGCAATCAGCCCCAGCATTTT. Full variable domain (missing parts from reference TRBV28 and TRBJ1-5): DVKVTQSSRYLVKRTGEKVFLECVQDMDHENMFWYRQDPGLGLRLIYFSYDVKMKEKGDIPEGYSVSREKKERFSLILESASTNQTSMYLCASSPYRSGNQPQHFGDGTRLSIL.

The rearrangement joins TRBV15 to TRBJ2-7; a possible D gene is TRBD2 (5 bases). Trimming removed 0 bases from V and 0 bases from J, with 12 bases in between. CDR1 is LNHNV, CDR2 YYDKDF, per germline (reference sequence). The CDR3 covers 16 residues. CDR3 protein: CATSREWGTSSYEQYF. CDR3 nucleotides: TGTGCCACCAGCAGAGAATGGGGAACTAGCTCCTACGAGCAGTACTTC.

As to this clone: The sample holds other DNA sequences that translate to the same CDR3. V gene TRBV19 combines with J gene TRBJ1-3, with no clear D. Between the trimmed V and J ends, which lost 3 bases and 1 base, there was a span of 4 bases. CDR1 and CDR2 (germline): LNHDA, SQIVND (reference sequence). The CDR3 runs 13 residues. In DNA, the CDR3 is TGTGCCAGTAGTATCCTTTCTGGAAACACCATATATTTT. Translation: CASSILSGNTIYF.

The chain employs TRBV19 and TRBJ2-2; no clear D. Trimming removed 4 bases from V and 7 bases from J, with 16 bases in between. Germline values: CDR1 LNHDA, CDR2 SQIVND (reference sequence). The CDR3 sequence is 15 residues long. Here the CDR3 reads CASSTRAGQGGELFF. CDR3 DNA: TGTGCCAGTAGTACCCGTGCTGGCCAAGGCGGGGAGCTGTTTTTT.

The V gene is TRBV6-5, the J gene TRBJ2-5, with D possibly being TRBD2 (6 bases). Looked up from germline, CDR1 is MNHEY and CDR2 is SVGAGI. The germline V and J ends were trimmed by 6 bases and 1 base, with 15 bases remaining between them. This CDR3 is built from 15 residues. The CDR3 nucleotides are TGTGCCAGCAGACCGGGACTCCGACTCCAAGAGACCCAGTACTTC. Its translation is CASRPGLRLQETQYF.

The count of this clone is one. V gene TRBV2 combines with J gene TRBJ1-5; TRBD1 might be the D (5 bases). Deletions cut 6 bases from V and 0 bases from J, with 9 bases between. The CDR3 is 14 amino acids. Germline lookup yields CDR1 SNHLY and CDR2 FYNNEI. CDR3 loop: CASRTDSSNQPQHF. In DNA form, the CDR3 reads TGTGCCAGCAGGACAGACAGTAGCAATCAGCCCCAGCATTTT.

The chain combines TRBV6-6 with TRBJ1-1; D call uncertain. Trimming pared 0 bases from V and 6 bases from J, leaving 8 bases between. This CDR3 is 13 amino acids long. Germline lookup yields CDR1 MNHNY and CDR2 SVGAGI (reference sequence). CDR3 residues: CASSYSRSSEAFF. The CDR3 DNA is TGTGCCAGCAGTTACTCTCGGTCCTCTGAAGCTTTCTTT.

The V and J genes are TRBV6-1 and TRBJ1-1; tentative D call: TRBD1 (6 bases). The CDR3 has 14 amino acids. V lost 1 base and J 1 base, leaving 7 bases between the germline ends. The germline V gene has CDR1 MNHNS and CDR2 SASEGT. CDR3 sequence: CASSEGQANTEAFF. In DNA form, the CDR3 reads TGTGCCAGCAGTGAAGGACAGGCGAACACTGAAGCTTTCTTT.

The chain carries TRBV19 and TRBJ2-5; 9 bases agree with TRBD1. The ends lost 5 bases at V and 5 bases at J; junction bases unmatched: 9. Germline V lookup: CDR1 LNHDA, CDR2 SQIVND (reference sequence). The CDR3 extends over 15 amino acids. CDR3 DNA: TGTGCCAGTAGTCCGAGTCGGACAGGGGTTGAGACCCAGTACTTC. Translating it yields CASSPSRTGVETQYF.